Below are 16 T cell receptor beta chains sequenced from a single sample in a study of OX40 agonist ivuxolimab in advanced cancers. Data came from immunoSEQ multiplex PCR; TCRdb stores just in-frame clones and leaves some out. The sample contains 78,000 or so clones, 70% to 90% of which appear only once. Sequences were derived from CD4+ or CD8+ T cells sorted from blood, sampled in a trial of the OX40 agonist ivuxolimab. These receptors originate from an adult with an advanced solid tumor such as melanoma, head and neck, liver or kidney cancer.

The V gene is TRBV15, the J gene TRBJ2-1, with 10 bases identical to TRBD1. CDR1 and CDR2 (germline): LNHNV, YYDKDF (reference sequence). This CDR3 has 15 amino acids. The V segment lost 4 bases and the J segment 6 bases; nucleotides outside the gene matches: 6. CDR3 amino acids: CATSNRDRGGNEQFF. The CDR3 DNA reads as TGTGCCACCAGCAACCGGGACAGGGGTGGCAATGAGCAGTTCTTC.

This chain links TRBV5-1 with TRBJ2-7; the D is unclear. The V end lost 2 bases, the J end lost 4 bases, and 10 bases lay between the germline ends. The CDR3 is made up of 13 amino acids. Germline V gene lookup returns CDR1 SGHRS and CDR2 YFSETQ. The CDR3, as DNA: TGCGCCAGCAGCTTCACCGGAGCTTACGAGCAGTACTTC. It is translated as CASSFTGAYEQYF. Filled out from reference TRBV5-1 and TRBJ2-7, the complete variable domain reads KAGVTQTPRYLIKTRGQQVTLSCSPISGHRSVSWYQQTPGQGLQFLFEYFSETQRNKGNFPGRFSGRQFSNSRSEMNVSTLELGDSALYLCASSFTGAYEQYFGPGTRLTVT.

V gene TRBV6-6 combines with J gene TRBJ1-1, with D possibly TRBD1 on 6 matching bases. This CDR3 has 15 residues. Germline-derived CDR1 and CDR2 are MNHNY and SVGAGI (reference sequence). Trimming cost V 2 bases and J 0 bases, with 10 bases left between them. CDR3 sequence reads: CASSYRGTMNTEAFF. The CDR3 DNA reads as TGTGCCAGCAGTTACAGGGGGACAATGAACACTGAAGCTTTCTTT.

This chain's CDR3 is CASSLASGSSGELFF. DNA of the CDR3: TGCGCCAGCAGCTTGGCTAGCGGGAGCTCCGGGGAGCTGTTTTTT. The rearrangement joins TRBV5-1 to TRBJ2-2; TRBD2 matches at 10 bases. CDR3 length: 15 residues. Unmatched junction bases numbered 2, after V lost 0 bases and J lost 6 bases. CDR1 is SGHRS and CDR2 is YFSETQ in the germline V gene.

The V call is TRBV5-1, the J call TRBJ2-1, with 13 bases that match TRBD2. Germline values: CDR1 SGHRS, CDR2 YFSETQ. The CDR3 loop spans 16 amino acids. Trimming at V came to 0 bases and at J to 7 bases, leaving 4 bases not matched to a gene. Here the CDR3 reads CASSLGTSGRGNEQFF. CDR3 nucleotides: TGCGCCAGCAGCTTGGGGACTAGCGGGAGAGGAAATGAGCAGTTCTTC.

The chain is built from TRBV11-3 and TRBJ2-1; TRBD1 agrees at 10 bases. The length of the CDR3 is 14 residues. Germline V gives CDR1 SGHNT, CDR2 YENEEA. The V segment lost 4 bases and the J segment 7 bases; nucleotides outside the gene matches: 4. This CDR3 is CASSSDRGQNEQFF. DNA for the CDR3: TGTGCCAGCAGCTCTGACAGGGGGCAGAATGAGCAGTTCTTC.

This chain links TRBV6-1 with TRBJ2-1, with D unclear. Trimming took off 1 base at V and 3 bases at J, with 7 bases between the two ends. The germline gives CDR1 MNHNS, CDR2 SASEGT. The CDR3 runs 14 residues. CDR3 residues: CASSEGVVYNEQFF. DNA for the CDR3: TGTGCCAGCAGTGAAGGGGTCGTCTACAATGAGCAGTTCTTC.

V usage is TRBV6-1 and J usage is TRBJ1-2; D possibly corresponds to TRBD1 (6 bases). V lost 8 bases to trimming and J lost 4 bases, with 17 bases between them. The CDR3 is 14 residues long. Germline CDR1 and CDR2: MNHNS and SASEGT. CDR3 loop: CASVSRGEGYGYTF. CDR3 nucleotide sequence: TGTGCCAGCGTCTCCAGGGGAGAGGGCTATGGCTACACCTTC.

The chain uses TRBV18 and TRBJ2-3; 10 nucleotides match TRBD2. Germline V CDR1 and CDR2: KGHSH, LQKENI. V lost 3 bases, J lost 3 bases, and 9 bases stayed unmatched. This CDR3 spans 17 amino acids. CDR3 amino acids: CASSPLSGRGRTDTQYF. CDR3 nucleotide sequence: TGTGCCAGCTCACCCTTAAGCGGGAGGGGTCGTACAGATACGCAGTATTTT.

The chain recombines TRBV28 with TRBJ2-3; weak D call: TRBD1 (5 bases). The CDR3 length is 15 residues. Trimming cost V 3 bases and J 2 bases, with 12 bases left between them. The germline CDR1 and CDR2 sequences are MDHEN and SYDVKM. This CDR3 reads CASSFVGANTDTQYF. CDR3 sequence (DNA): TGTGCCAGCAGTTTTGTAGGGGCGAACACAGATACGCAGTATTTT.

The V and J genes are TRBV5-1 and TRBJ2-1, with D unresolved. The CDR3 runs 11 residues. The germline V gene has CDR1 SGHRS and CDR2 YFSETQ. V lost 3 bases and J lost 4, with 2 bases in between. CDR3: CASSSYNEQFF. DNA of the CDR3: TGCGCCAGCAGCTCGTACAATGAGCAGTTCTTC.

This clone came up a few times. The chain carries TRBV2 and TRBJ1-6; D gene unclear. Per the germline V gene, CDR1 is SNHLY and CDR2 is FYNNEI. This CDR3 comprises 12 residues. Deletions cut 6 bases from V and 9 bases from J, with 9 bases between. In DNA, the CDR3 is TGTGCCAGCAGGGCTGTGGGTTCACCCCTCCACTTT. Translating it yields CASRAVGSPLHF.

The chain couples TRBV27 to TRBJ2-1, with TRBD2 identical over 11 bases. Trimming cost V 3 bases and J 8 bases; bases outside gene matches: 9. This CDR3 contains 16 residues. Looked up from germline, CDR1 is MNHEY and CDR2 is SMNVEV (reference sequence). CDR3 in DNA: TGTGCCAGCAGTTTTCGGCGACTAGCGGGAAGTTATGAGCAGTTCTTC. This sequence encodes CASSFRRLAGSYEQFF.

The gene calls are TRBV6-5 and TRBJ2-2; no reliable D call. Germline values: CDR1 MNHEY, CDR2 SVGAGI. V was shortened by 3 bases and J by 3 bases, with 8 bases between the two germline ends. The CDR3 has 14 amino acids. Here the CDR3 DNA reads TGTGCCAGCAGTTATGGAGTACACACCGGGGAGCTGTTTTTT. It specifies CASSYGVHTGELFF.

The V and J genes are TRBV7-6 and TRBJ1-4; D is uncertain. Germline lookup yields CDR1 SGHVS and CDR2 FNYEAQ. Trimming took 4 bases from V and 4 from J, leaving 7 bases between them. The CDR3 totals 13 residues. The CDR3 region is CASSSGVNEKLFF. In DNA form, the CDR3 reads TGTGCCAGCAGCTCCGGGGTTAATGAAAAACTGTTTTTT.

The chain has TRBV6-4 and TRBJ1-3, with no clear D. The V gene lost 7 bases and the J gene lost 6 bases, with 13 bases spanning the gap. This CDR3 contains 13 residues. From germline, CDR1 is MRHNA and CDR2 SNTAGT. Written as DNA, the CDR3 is TGTGCCAGCAAGGAGGACGGGGTAAACACCATATATTTT. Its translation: CASKEDGVNTIYF.